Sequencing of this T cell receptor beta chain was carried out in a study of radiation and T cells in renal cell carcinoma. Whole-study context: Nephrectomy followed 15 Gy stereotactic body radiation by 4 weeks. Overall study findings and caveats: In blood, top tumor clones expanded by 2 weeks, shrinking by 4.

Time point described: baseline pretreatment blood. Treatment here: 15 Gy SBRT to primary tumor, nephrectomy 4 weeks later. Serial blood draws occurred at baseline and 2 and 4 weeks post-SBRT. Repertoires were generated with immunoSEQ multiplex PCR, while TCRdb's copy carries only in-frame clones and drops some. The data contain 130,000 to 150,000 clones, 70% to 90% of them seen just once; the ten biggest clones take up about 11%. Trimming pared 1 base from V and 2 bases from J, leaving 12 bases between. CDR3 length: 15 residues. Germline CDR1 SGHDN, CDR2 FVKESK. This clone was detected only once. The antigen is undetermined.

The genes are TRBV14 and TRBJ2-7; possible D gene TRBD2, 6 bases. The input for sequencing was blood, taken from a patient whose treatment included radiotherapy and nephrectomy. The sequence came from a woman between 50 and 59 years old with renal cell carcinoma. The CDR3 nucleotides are TGTGCCAGCAGCCAAGGACGGGGGAGGACCTACGAGCAGTACTTC. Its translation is CASSQGRGRTYEQYF.